This record covers a single T cell receptor beta chain. What this receptor recognizes is not known. The record has no base qualities; no much larger clone is one base away. The data are from a study of blood T cell repertoires in COVID-19 (dated by TCRdb to the early 2020s). For the study in its entirety: Samples from collaborators originated in the United States, Italy and Spain and spanned both the acute and convalescent phases of COVID-19. The material from the prospective study consisted of cDNA or gDNA derived from T cells, B-cell-depleted T cells, or PBMCs. Deeply sampled blood TCRbeta repertoires from subjects exposed to, actively infected with, or recovered from COVID-19 were included in the dataset. The repertoires were made available in a free public database intended to serve as a resource for research on the immune response to SARS-CoV-2. The samples were drawn from the first 160 participants of the ongoing ImmuneRACE study and from 1,254 subjects provided by 6 global collaborators. Sample metadata almost always included a de-identified subject ID, COVID-19 status, age in years and sex. HLA class I and class II types, where available, came from metadata supplied by the sample provider rather than from assay-based typing.

CDR1 SGHTA and CDR2 FQGNSA were looked up in the germline V gene. The CDR3 starts with the cysteine, ends with the phenylalanine, and has 15 residues. The kept DNA is CDR3 alone, 45 bases in frame from the first base. The V and J ends are trimmed by 1 base and 4 bases, leaving 13 bases between them. The immunoSEQ Assay, a bias-controlled multiplex PCR, was used to amplify TCRbeta CDR3 regions from genomic DNA. As for the original processing: The number of nucleated cells in each sample was estimated by amplification of reference gene primers within the assay. Sequence reads were collapsed and filtered to measure the absolute abundance of every unique TCRbeta CDR3 rearrangement. For each sample, productive Simpson clonality was calculated as the square root of Simpson's diversity index over productive rearrangements. TCRdb provides this immuneACCESS table in a form limited to in-frame rearrangements. Some clones are lacking; in checked studies, under half of them reflect an unresolved V gene, and why the rest are absent is not known. The V and J calls and clone size were taken over from that table, and D and trimming were inferred from the DNA. The sample data list 200,000 to 250,000 clones, and 83% of these were observed just once. The ten largest clones capture around 7.2% of the sample.

Whole blood was collected in K2EDTA tubes by collaborating institutions according to the institutions' own protocols. For TCRbeta analysis, collaborators shipped samples in one of three forms: frozen whole blood, isolated PBMCs, or DNA extracted from either of those sample types. Results and caveats for the whole study, not just this receptor: The amount of clinical and demographic metadata varied by source and participant and was provided uncurated.

The V gene is TRBV7-2 and the J gene is TRBJ1-1, with TRBD1 perhaps the D gene, on 6 matching bases. Sequencing was performed on peripheral blood. This TCR came from a woman aged 45-60 years with acute or convalescent COVID-19. The DNA sequence is given as TGTGCCAGCAGCTTAGTCCAGGGGCAGGGCACTGAAGCTTTCTTT. This gives the protein CASSLVQGQGTEAFF.